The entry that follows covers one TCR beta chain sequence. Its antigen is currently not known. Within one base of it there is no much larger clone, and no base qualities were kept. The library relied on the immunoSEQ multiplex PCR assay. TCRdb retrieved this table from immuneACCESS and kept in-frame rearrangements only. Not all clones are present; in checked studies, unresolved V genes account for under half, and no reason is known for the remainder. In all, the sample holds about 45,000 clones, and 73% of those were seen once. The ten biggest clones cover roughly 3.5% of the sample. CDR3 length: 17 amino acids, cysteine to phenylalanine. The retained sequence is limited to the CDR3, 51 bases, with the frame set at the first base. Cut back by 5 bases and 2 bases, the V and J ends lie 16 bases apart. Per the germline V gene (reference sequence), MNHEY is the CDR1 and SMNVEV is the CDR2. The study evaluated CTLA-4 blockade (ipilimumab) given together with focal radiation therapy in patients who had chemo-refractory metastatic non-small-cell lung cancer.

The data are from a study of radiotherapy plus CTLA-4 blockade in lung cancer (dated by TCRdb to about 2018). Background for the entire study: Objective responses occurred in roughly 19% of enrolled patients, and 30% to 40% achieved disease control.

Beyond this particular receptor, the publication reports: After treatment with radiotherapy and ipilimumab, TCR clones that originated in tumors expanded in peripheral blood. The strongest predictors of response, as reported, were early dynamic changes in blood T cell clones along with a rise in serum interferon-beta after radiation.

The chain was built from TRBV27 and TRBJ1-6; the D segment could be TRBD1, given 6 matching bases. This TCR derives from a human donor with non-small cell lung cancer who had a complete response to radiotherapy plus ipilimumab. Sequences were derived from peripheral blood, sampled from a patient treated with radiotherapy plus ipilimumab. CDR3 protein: CASSTPPGDPYNSPLHF. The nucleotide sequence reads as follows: TGTGCCAGCAGTACCCCCCCAGGGGACCCCTATAATTCACCCCTCCACTTT.